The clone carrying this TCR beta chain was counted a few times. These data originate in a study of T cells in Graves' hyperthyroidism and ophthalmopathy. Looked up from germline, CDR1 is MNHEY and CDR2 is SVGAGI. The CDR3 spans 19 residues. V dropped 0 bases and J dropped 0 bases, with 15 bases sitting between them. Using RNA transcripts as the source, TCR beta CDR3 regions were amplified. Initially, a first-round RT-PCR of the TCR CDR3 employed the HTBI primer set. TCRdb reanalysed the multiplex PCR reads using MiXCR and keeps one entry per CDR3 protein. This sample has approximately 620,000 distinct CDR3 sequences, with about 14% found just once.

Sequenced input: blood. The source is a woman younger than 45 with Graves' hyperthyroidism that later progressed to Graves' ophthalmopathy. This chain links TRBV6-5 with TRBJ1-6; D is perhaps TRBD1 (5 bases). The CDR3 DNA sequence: TGTGCCAGCAGTTACTCGACGCTTTCAGGGAGCTCCTATAATTCACCCCTCCACTTT. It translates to CASSYSTLSGSSYNSPLHF.